The 10 T cell receptor beta chains below all came from one sample that was sequenced in a study of blood T cell repertoires in COVID-19. Data came from immunoSEQ multiplex PCR; TCRdb stores just in-frame clones and leaves some out. The repertoire holds tens of thousands of clones, with just over 85% as singletons. Material for sequencing was peripheral blood. Receptors were obtained from a man aged 50 or older with active COVID-19.

The chain is built from TRBV5-4 and TRBJ2-6; TRBD1 agrees at 8 bases. CDR3 length: 17 residues. V shed 4 bases and J 1 base; nucleotides not matched to a gene: 7. CDR1 and CDR2 (germline): SGHNT, YYREEE (reference sequence). The CDR3 nucleotides read TGTGCCAGCAGCCTTGGGACAGGCCGTTCTGGGGCCAACGTCCTGACTTTC. Amino acid sequence: CASSLGTGRSGANVLTF.

The V and J genes are TRBV12-1 and TRBJ1-4; the DNA was not used to check the table's D call, TRBD1. TRBV12-1 is designated a pseudogene. There are 14 residues in the CDR3. In DNA form, the CDR3 reads TGTGCCAGCAGTGACAGGGTACGTAATGAAAAACTGTTTTTT. Translated: CASSDRVRNEKLFF.

The gene calls are TRBV7-2 and TRBJ2-3; 10 bases line up with TRBD2. The CDR3 has 15 residues. V was pared by 5 bases and J by 2 bases, with 4 bases of the junction left unmatched. Per germline, CDR1 SGHTA and CDR2 FQGNSA. The chain's CDR3 is CASSRTSGFTDTQYF. CDR3 nucleotide sequence: TGTGCCAGCAGCCGGACTAGCGGTTTCACAGATACGCAGTATTTT. Combining the CDR3 with reference TRBV7-2 and TRBJ2-3 gives the whole variable domain GAGVSQSPSNKVTEKGKDVELRCDPISGHTALYWYRQSLGQGLEFLIYFQGNSAPDKSGLPSDRFSAERTGGSVSTLTIQRTQQEDSAVYLCASSRTSGFTDTQYFGPGTRLTVL.

This chain joins TRBV20-1 and TRBJ2-3; TRBD2 matches 9 bases. CDR1 and CDR2 from the germline V gene are DFQATT and SNEGSKA (reference sequence). This CDR3 is 14 amino acids long. Losses at the gene ends were 3 bases for V and 5 bases for J; bases not matched to a gene: 6. The CDR3 is CSASGLATGDTQYF. The CDR3 DNA is TGCAGTGCTAGTGGACTAGCGACTGGAGATACGCAGTATTTT.

The J gene is TRBJ1-2, the V gene TRBV6-6, with TRBD1 identical over 7 bases. This CDR3 contains 13 residues. Trimming took 6 bases from V and 8 from J; bases not matched to a gene: 9. Germline V gives CDR1 MNHNY, CDR2 SVGAGI (reference sequence). CDR3 protein: CASSLGGAGGYTF. DNA of the CDR3: TGTGCCAGCAGCTTAGGGGGCGCGGGGGGCTACACCTTC.

This clone was detected a few times. CDR3 in amino acids: CASSELEVANTGELFF. The CDR3 nucleotides read TGTGCCAGCAGTGAATTAGAAGTCGCGAACACCGGGGAGCTGTTTTTT. V and J are TRBV2 and TRBJ2-2; D is ambiguous. Germline CDR1 is SNHLY and CDR2 is FYNNEI. The V gene lost 2 bases and the J gene lost 0 bases, with 10 bases spanning the gap. The CDR3 spans 16 residues.

The chain is built from TRBV12-3 or TRBV12-4 and TRBJ1-1; no definite D call. There are 12 residues in the CDR3. Between the trimmed V and J ends, which lost 2 bases and 5 bases, there was a span of 6 bases. CDR3 nucleotide sequence: TGTGCCAGCAGTTTACGGAGGACTGAAGCTTTCTTT. This gives the protein CASSLRRTEAFF.

This rearrangement joins TRBV6-5 to TRBJ2-7; TRBD1 agrees at 12 bases. CDR3 length equals 15 residues. Germline V lookup: CDR1 MNHEY, CDR2 SVGAGI. J was trimmed by 7 bases and V by 7 bases; bases with no gene match: 11. The CDR3 region has the DNA TGTGCCAGCACTTCCCGGGACAGGGGGCTTAGGGAGCAGTACTTC. Translating it yields CASTSRDRGLREQYF.

The chain recombines TRBV25-1 with TRBJ1-1, with 9 bases aligning to TRBD1. Germline-derived CDR1 and CDR2 are MGHDK and SYGVNS. The CDR3 extends over 13 amino acids. V lost 8 bases to trimming and J lost 10 bases; unmatched junction nucleotides: 11. CDR3 nucleotide sequence: TGTGCCAGCTCCGAGGGACAGGGCCTAGGAGCTTTCTTT. Translation: CASSEGQGLGAFF.

The chain carries TRBV24-1 and TRBJ2-1; a possible D gene is TRBD2 (6 bases). CDR1 is KGHDR, CDR2 SFDVKD, per germline. V gave up 0 bases and J gave up 5 bases, with 10 bases separating them. The CDR3 sequence is 15 residues long. Here the CDR3 reads CATSDLGRDHNEQFF. The CDR3 coding sequence is TGTGCCACCAGTGATTTGGGGCGGGACCACAATGAGCAGTTCTTC.